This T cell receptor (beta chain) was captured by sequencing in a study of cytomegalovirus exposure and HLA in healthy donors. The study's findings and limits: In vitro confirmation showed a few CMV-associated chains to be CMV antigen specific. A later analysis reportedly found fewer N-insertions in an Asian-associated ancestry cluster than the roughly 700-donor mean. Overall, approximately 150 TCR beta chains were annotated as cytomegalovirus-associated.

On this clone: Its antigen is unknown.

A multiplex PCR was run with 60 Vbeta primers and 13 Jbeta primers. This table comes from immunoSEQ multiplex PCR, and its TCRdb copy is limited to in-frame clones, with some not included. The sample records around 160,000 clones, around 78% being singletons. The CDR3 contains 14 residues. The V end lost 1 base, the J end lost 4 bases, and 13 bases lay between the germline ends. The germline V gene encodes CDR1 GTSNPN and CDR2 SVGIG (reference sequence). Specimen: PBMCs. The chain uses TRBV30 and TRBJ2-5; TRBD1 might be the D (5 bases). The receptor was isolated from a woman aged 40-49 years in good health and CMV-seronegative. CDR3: CAWSEGRVGETQYF. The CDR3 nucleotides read TGTGCCTGGAGTGAGGGCAGGGTCGGAGAGACCCAGTACTTC.